The subject of this entry is one T cell receptor beta chain. These data are taken from a study of blood T cell repertoires in COVID-19. In the study overall: The United States, Italy and Spain provided the acute and convalescent COVID-19 samples.

Germline V gene sequence: CDR1 LGHDT, CDR2 YNNKEL (reference sequence). The CDR3 contains 14 residues. Trimming stripped 3 bases from V and 0 bases from J, with 8 bases between. How the authors handled the data: Cell counts per sample came from amplifying reference gene primers. Using immunoSEQ multiplex PCR, the repertoire was profiled, and TCRdb retains in-frame clones only, with some absent. V, J and clone size derive from that table, while D and trimming were established from the DNA sequence. The sample lists approximately 30,000 clones; roughly 90% were seen once. The TCR comes from a human donor in a cohort sampled during active COVID-19. What was sequenced was peripheral blood. The V gene is TRBV3-1 (or the pseudogene TRBV3-2), the J gene TRBJ1-2; D remains unclear. The CDR3 DNA reads as TGTGCCAGCAGCCATTTGTATGCTAACTATGGCTACACCTTC. Protein sequence: CASSHLYANYGYTF.